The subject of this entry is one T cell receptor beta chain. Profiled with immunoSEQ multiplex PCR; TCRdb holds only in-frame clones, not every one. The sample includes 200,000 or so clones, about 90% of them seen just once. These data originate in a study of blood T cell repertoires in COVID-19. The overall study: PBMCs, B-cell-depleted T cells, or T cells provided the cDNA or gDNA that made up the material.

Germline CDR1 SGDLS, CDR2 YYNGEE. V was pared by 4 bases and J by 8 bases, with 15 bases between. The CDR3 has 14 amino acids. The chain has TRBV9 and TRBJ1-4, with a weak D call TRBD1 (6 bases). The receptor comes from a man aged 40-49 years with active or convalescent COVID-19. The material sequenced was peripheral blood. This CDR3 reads CASSPRWGGEKLFF. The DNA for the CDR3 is TGTGCCAGCAGCCCCCGGTGGGGGGGCGAAAAACTGTTTTTT.